This TCR beta chain was profiled in a study of circulating and synovial CD4+ cells in juvenile arthritis. This clone showed up just once. Germline CDR1 reads SNHLY; CDR2 reads FYNNEI. V gave up 6 bases and J gave up 3 bases; unmatched junction bases: 8. The CDR3 length is 16 residues. Sequencing was performed with immunoSEQ multiplex PCR; in TCRdb, only in-frame clones are kept and a portion is missing. The sample gives approximately 36,000 clones, around 95% of which show up once; 0.55% to 0.75% is in the top ten. The chain uses TRBV2 and TRBJ2-4; TRBD2 matches 10 bases. The specimen was CD4+ T cells from blood. The receptor was isolated from a human donor with juvenile idiopathic arthritis. In DNA form, the CDR3 reads TGTGCCAGCAGGGGGTCCGAGCGGGGGGGCAAAAACATTCAGTACTTC. As protein: CASRGSERGGKNIQYF.